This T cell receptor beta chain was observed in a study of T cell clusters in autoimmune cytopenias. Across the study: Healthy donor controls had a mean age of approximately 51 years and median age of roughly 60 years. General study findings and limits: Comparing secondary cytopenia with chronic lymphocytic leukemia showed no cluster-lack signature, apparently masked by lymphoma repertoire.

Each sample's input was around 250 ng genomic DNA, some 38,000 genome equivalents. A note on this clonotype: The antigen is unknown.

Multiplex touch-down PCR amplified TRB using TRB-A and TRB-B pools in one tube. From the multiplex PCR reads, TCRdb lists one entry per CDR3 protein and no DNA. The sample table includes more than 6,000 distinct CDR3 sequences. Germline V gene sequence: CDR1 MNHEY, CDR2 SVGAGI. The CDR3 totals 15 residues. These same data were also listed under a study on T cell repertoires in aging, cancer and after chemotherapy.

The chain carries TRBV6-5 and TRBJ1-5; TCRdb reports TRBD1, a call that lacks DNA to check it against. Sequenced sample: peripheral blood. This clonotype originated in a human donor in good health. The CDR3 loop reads CASSAWTGSNQPQHF.